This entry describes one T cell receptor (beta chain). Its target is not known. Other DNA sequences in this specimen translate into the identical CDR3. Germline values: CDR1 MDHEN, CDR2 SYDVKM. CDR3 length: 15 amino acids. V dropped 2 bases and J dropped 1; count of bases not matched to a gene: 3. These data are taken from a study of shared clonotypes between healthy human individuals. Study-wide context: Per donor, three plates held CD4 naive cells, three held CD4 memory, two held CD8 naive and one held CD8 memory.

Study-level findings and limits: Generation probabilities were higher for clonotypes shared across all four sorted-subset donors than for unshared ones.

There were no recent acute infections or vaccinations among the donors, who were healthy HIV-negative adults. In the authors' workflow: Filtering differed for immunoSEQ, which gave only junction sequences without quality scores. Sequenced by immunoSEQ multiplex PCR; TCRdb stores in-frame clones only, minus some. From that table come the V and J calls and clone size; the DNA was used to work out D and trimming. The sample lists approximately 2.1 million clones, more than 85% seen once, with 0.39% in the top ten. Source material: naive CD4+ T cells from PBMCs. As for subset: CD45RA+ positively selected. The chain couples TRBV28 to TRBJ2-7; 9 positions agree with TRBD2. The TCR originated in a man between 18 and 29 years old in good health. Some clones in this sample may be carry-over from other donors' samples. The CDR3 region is CASSLLAGGSYEQYF. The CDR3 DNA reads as TGTGCCAGCAGTTTACTCGCGGGAGGGTCCTACGAGCAGTACTTC.